This TCR beta chain was documented in a study of T cell repertoires in cytomegalovirus infection. Study summary: Alongside well-studied HLA-B-restricted CMV epitopes, recently identified HLA-C-restricted CMV epitopes were also used.

TCRdb analysed the reads with MiXCR anew, one entry per CDR3 protein. The sample has approximately 1,000,000 distinct CDR3 sequences; approximately 32% are singletons. Regarding this clonotype: The antigen is unknown.

Study-wide results and limits: The ex vivo response showed dominance by HLA-C-restricted CMV-specific TCR beta clonotypes.

This sequence originates from a human donor in good health (CMV status not recorded). Some clones in this sample may be carry-over from other donors' samples. This specimen was cultured CD8+ T cells from PBMCs, taken from culture after CMV antigen stimulation.

CDR3 residues: CASSQEGFMVTEAFF. CDR3 sequence (DNA): TGTGCCAGCAGCCAAGAGGGGTTCATGGTCACTGAAGCTTTCTTT. This chain connects TRBV3-1 to TRBJ1-1; D is unresolved. The CDR3 loop spans 15 amino acids. The V end lost 0 bases, the J end lost 4 bases, and 12 bases lay between the germline ends. The germline V gene has CDR1 LGHDT and CDR2 YNNKEL (reference sequence). The whole variable domain, filled in from reference TRBV3-1 and TRBJ1-1, reads DTAVSQTPKYLVTQMGNDKSIKCEQNLGHDTMYWYKQDSKKFLKIMFSYNNKELIINETVPNRFSPKSPDKAHLNLHINSLELGDSAVYFCASSQEGFMVTEAFFGQGTRLTVV.